Each of the 29 T cell receptor beta chains below was sequenced from the same sample in a study of a mutant IDH1 vaccine in newly diagnosed glioma. Time point described: week 11, during vaccination. What each vaccine dose contained was 300 ug of mutant IDH1 20-mer peptide, accompanied by topical imiquimod. No antigen is known for these receptors. The data were produced by immunoSEQ multiplex PCR, yet TCRdb's version contains in-frame clones alone and is incomplete. The table includes 45,000 to 65,000 clones, 90% to 95% detected once. Sequences were derived from PBMCs, sampled from a glioma patient whose treatment included an IDH1 peptide vaccine. These receptors originate from a man aged 45 to 65 with glioma.

The chain is built from TRBV7-2 and TRBJ1-1; D remains ambiguous. The CDR3 runs to 13 residues. V was trimmed by 3 bases and J by 4 bases, leaving 9 bases between them. Per germline, CDR1 SGHTA and CDR2 FQGNSA. The CDR3 bases are TGTGCCAGCAGCTTTCCCGGAGGCACTGAAGCTTTCTTT. This sequence encodes CASSFPGGTEAFF. Drawing the rest from reference TRBV7-2 and TRBJ1-1, the complete variable domain is GAGVSQSPSNKVTEKGKDVELRCDPISGHTALYWYRQSLGQGLEFLIYFQGNSAPDKSGLPSDRFSAERTGGSVSTLTIQRTQQEDSAVYLCASSFPGGTEAFFGQGTRLTVV.

The chain joins TRBV6-1 to TRBJ2-7, with D hard to call. CDR3 length equals 14 residues. CDR1 is MNHNS and CDR2 is SASEGT in the germline V gene. V was pared by 8 bases and J by 4 bases, with 18 bases between. CDR3 nucleotides: TGTGCCAGCGGGCGAGACGCCCGCCAGTACGAGCAGTACTTC. It yields the protein CASGRDARQYEQYF.

The genes are TRBV6-6 and TRBJ1-1; tentatively, D is TRBD1 (5 bases). V was cut by 0 bases and J by 4 bases, with 12 bases left in between. CDR3 size: 15 residues. Germline CDR1 and CDR2: MNHNY and SVGAGI (reference sequence). CDR3 sequence: CASSYSSGGLTEAFF. CDR3 DNA sequence: TGTGCCAGCAGTTACTCGAGTGGGGGTCTCACTGAAGCTTTCTTT.

This chain joins TRBV4-1 and TRBJ2-7; D remains ambiguous. Germline V CDR1 and CDR2: MGHRA, YSYEKL. V lost 0 bases, J lost 3 bases, and 18 bases lay in between. This CDR3 comprises 17 residues. CDR3 in DNA: TGCGCCAGCAGCCAAGATTTAACGCCGCTTCGGAGCTACGAGCAGTACTTC. The encoded protein is CASSQDLTPLRSYEQYF.

This chain joins TRBV6-6 and TRBJ2-1; 11 bases are a match to TRBD2. Germline CDR1 MNHNY, CDR2 SVGAGI (reference sequence). The CDR3 is made up of 13 amino acids. The V and J ends lost 2 bases and 12 bases, in that order; junction bases with no gene match: 3. CDR3 sequence: CASSYNLAGGQFF. CDR3 DNA: TGTGCCAGCAGTTACAACCTAGCGGGAGGGCAGTTCTTC.

The chain is built from TRBV6-6 and TRBJ1-2; the D is unclear. The CDR3 spans 13 residues. Germline V CDR1 and CDR2: MNHNY, SVGAGI (reference sequence). Trimming cost V 6 bases and J 5 bases, with 13 bases left between them. CDR3 sequence: CASSLLAGYGYTF. The CDR3 DNA reads as TGTGCCAGCAGCCTCCTGGCTGGATATGGCTACACCTTC.

The V gene is TRBV7-9, the J gene TRBJ2-1; TRBD2 matches 13 bases. The V gene's germline CDR1 is SEHNR and CDR2 FQNEAQ (reference sequence). Trimming took 5 bases from V and 2 from J; bases not matched to a gene: 3. The length of the CDR3 is 16 residues. CDR3 DNA sequence: TGTGCCAGCAGCACGGGACTAGCGGGACCCTACAATGAGCAGTTCTTC. As protein: CASSTGLAGPYNEQFF.

V gene TRBV5-1 combines with J gene TRBJ2-3, with D perhaps matching TRBD1 or TRBD2 (5 bases each). V was cut by 0 bases and J by 4 bases, with 18 bases left in between. CDR3 length: 17 residues. Germline CDR1 SGHRS, CDR2 YFSETQ. CDR3 DNA sequence: TGCGCCAGCAGCTTGGCCCCCCCACCGGGACGGGCAGATACGCAGTATTTT. Its translation is CASSLAPPPGRADTQYF. Combining the CDR3 with reference TRBV5-1 and TRBJ2-3 gives the whole variable domain KAGVTQTPRYLIKTRGQQVTLSCSPISGHRSVSWYQQTPGQGLQFLFEYFSETQRNKGNFPGRFSGRQFSNSRSEMNVSTLELGDSALYLCASSLAPPPGRADTQYFGPGTRLTVL.

The CDR3 protein is CASSFPYTNQPQHF. The CDR3 DNA follows: TGTGCCAGCAGCTTTCCATATACCAATCAGCCCCAGCATTTT. J is TRBJ1-5 and V is TRBV7-2; D remains ambiguous. Germline CDR1 SGHTA, CDR2 FQGNSA. The CDR3 loop spans 14 amino acids. V lost 3 bases and J 3 bases, leaving 9 bases between the germline ends.

The genes are TRBV13 and TRBJ1-4; 9 bases align to TRBD1. The CDR3 spans 16 residues. CDR1 is PRHDT, CDR2 FYEKMQ, per germline (reference sequence). V shed 5 bases and J 0 bases; nucleotides not matched to a gene: 4. The CDR3 region has the DNA TGTGCCAGCAGCCAGGACAGGGGCGCAACTAATGAAAAACTGTTTTTT. This gives the protein CASSQDRGATNEKLFF.

The chain has TRBV19 and TRBJ2-1, with 7 bases lining up with TRBD1. The V gene's germline CDR1 is LNHDA and CDR2 SQIVND (reference sequence). CDR3 size: 15 residues. Losses at the gene ends were 6 bases for V and 10 bases for J; bases not matched to a gene: 15. The CDR3 sequence: CASSMDRFSDAEQFF. In DNA form, the CDR3 reads TGTGCCAGTAGCATGGACAGGTTTTCGGATGCCGAGCAGTTCTTC.

This clone was recorded once. The V and J genes are TRBV4-2 and TRBJ2-3, with D possibly matching TRBD2 (5 bases). Germline V gives CDR1 LGHNA, CDR2 YNFKEQ. The CDR3 extends over 17 amino acids. The V gene lost 0 bases and the J gene lost 5 bases, with 18 bases spanning the gap. The CDR3 DNA reads as TGTGCCAGCAGCCAAGATGGTAGGAGCGGACTTCAAGATACGCAGTATTTT. Amino acid sequence: CASSQDGRSGLQDTQYF.

The V gene is TRBV6-6, the J gene TRBJ1-5; TRBD1 matches 7 bases. Germline values: CDR1 MNHNY, CDR2 SVGAGI (reference sequence). This CDR3 has 14 amino acids. With V trimmed by 11 bases and J by 4 bases, 11 bases remained unmatched. The CDR3 sequence: CAHGTGAWNQPQHF. The CDR3 bases are TGTGCCCATGGCACAGGGGCATGGAATCAGCCCCAGCATTTT.

The chain has TRBV18 and TRBJ2-2; D gene ambiguous. The CDR3 totals 13 residues. Germline CDR1 KGHSH, CDR2 LQKENI. Trimming left V 3 bases short and J 5 bases short, with 7 bases between. The CDR3 coding sequence is TGTGCCAGCTCACCGCCCGCGACCGGGGAGCTGTTTTTT. This translates into CASSPPATGELFF.

CDR3 DNA: TGCGCCAGCAGCTACGATTCCCTATCGGGGGGCGAGCAGTACTTC. This translates into CASSYDSLSGGEQYF. The chain uses TRBV5-1 and TRBJ2-7, with TRBD2 matching 7 bases. The CDR3 is 15 amino acids. The J segment lost 6 bases and the V segment lost 3 bases, leaving 12 bases of the junction unmatched. CDR1 and CDR2 from the germline V gene are SGHRS and YFSETQ.

The chain combines TRBV25-1 with TRBJ2-7; D gene ambiguous. Germline V lookup: CDR1 MGHDK, CDR2 SYGVNS. V lost 3 bases and J 2 bases, leaving 14 bases between the germline ends. The CDR3 has 15 residues. Here the CDR3 DNA reads TGTGCCAGCAGTGACGCTCAACGACATGCCTACGAGCAGTACTTC. Translation gives CASSDAQRHAYEQYF.

The chain links TRBV5-6 to TRBJ1-2; the match to TRBD1 covers 10 bases. After removal of 4 bases from V and 8 bases from J, the junction contained 23 bases not matched to a gene. This CDR3 has 19 residues. The germline V gene encodes CDR1 SGHDT and CDR2 YYEEEE. The DNA for the CDR3 is TGTGCCAGCAGCCCGATTCTCCGGGACAGGGGAGGTCGTTATTCGGGCTACACCTTC. Translation: CASSPILRDRGGRYSGYTF.

This clone is deemed medium-sized (0.01 to 0.1%). The chain joins TRBV28 to TRBJ1-2; maybe TRBD1 (5 bases). V was trimmed by 1 base and J by 4 bases, leaving 7 bases between them. Per germline, CDR1 MDHEN and CDR2 SYDVKM. CDR3 length equals 13 residues. The DNA for the CDR3 is TGTGCCAGCAGTTTATTCGGGGGCTATGGCTACACCTTC. This encodes CASSLFGGYGYTF.

The CDR3 nucleotides read TGTGCCAGTAGTGCCTCGATTACAGCTAATGAGCAGTTCTTC. Protein sequence: CASSASITANEQFF. The chain couples TRBV19 to TRBJ2-1, with D hard to call. From germline, CDR1 is LNHDA and CDR2 SQIVND (reference sequence). Trimming pared 5 bases from V and 7 bases from J, leaving 15 bases between. This CDR3 has 14 amino acids.

The chain couples TRBV2 to TRBJ1-1; tentatively, D is TRBD1 (6 bases). The germline V gene has CDR1 SNHLY and CDR2 FYNNEI. The CDR3 extends over 18 amino acids. V lost 6 bases to trimming and J lost 0 bases, with 23 bases between them. The CDR3 DNA follows: TGTGCCAGCAGGACGGGGGCGAAGAGTCTTTGGATGAACACTGAAGCTTTCTTT. As protein: CASRTGAKSLWMNTEAFF. Supplemented by reference TRBV2 and TRBJ1-1, the full variable domain reads EPEVTQTPSHQVTQMGQEVILRCVPISNHLYFYWYRQILGQKVEFLVSFYNNEISEKSEIFDDQFSVERPDGSNFTLKIRSTKLEDSAMYFCASRTGAKSLWMNTEAFFGQGTRLTVV.

The gene calls are TRBV7-3 and TRBJ1-3; possible D gene TRBD1, 5 bases. Germline CDR1 is SGHTA and CDR2 is FQGTGA. Trimming took off 5 bases at V and 2 bases at J, with 10 bases between the two ends. There are 14 residues in the CDR3. The CDR3 spells CASSRVRAGNTIYF. In nucleotides, the CDR3 is TGTGCCAGCAGCCGAGTCAGGGCTGGAAACACCATATATTTT.

The chain carries TRBV30 and TRBJ1-3; D unresolved. Germline V lookup: CDR1 GTSNPN, CDR2 SVGIG (reference sequence). V lost 4 bases to trimming and J lost 1 base, with 14 bases between them. The CDR3 contains 15 residues. Written as DNA, the CDR3 is TGTGCCTGGACAGGCCTTAGGGTTTCTGGAAACACCATATATTTT. This encodes CAWTGLRVSGNTIYF.

This chain links TRBV7-2 with TRBJ1-1; perhaps TRBD1 as D (5 bases). Germline V gene lookup returns CDR1 SGHTA and CDR2 FQGNSA. CDR3 length: 14 residues. The V end was cut by 0 bases, the J end by 5 bases, with 10 bases between. DNA of the CDR3: TGTGCCAGCAGCTTAGCGGCAGGGAAGACTGAAGCTTTCTTT. This sequence encodes CASSLAAGKTEAFF.

The chain recombines TRBV18 with TRBJ2-7; 11 nucleotides align to TRBD1. This CDR3 spans 14 amino acids. CDR1 KGHSH and CDR2 LQKENI come from the germline V gene. J was trimmed by 0 bases and V by 5 bases; bases with no gene match: 0. In nucleotides, the CDR3 is TGTGCCAGCTCAGGGACAGGGGGCTCCTACGAGCAGTACTTC. The encoded protein is CASSGTGGSYEQYF.

The chain carries TRBV14 and TRBJ2-3, with D hard to call. Germline CDR1 is SGHDN and CDR2 is FVKESK. The CDR3 loop spans 13 amino acids. Trimming pared 6 bases from V and 1 base from J, leaving 8 bases between. The CDR3 nucleotides read TGTGCCAGCAGTGGCATAGGCACAGATACGCAGTATTTT. Translated, it gives CASSGIGTDTQYF.

The V and J genes are TRBV6-5 and TRBJ1-2, with D uncertain. Germline CDR1 MNHEY, CDR2 SVGAGI. Trimming pared 2 bases from V and 4 bases from J, leaving 11 bases between. This CDR3 spans 14 amino acids. The CDR3 loop is CASSYDRRVYGYTF. The CDR3 DNA reads as TGTGCCAGCAGTTACGATCGGCGGGTCTATGGCTACACCTTC.

J is TRBJ1-2 and V is TRBV27; D not resolved. Germline-derived CDR1 and CDR2 are MNHEY and SMNVEV (reference sequence). V shed 3 bases and J shed 3 bases, with 8 bases lying between them. This CDR3 has 13 amino acids. CDR3 DNA: TGTGCCAGCAGTTTCTCCTGGGACTATGGCTACACCTTC. Amino acid sequence: CASSFSWDYGYTF.

The V and J genes are TRBV6-5 and TRBJ2-1; 9 positions agree with TRBD1. The CDR3 loop spans 15 amino acids. Germline CDR1 MNHEY, CDR2 SVGAGI. V gave up 0 bases and J gave up 8 bases; unmatched junction bases: 5. CDR3 sequence reads: CASSYSDRGHDEQFF. The CDR3 DNA follows: TGTGCCAGCAGTTACTCGGACAGGGGACACGATGAGCAGTTCTTC.

This chain uses TRBV5-1 with TRBJ1-5; 11 nucleotides agree with TRBD1. Germline-derived CDR1 and CDR2 are SGHRS and YFSETQ. V was clipped by 0 bases and J by 6 bases; unmatched bases: 5. This CDR3 has 16 amino acids. The CDR3 reads CASSLDGQGAGQPQHF. The CDR3 DNA is TGCGCCAGCAGCTTGGATGGACAGGGGGCCGGTCAGCCCCAGCATTTT.